A selection of T cell receptor beta chains follows, all from one sample in a study of blood T cell repertoires in COVID-19. Using immunoSEQ multiplex PCR, the repertoire was profiled, and TCRdb retains in-frame clones only, with some absent. The sample shows some 200,000 clones, approximately 78% of them seen only once. Material: peripheral blood. Receptors were obtained from a woman in her thirties or forties with acute or convalescent COVID-19. The CDR3 runs from the conserved cysteine through the conserved F or W. A D gene is named only where the DNA matches it firmly. Clone size, where shown, is once, few, many, or a class for clones that have expanded.

CDR3 DNA | CDR3 protein | V gene | D gene | J gene | clone size
TGTGCCTTGGAGCGGTCAGGGGTTGGCACAGATACGCAGTATTTT | CALERSGVGTDTQYF | TRBV30 | NA | TRBJ2-3 | NA
TGTGCCAGCAGTTCGAGCGGGAACCCTCCCTACGAGCAGTACTTC | CASSSSGNPPYEQYF | TRBV6-2/TRBV6-3 | TRBD2 | TRBJ2-7 | NA
TGTGCCAGCAGTTTCGGGACTAGCGAAAGTGAGCAGTTCTTC | CASSFGTSESEQFF | TRBV28 | TRBD2 | TRBJ2-1 | few
TGTGCCAGCAGCGTCACCGGGACTAGCGGCCATGAGCAGTTCTTC | CASSVTGTSGHEQFF | TRBV9 | TRBD2 | TRBJ2-1 | NA
TGTGCCAGCAGCCTCGAGCACCAGGATGGCTACACCTTC | CASSLEHQDGYTF | TRBV4-2 | NA | TRBJ1-2 | NA
TGTGCCAGCAGCTTAACACCGGGACAGGGGGGGAACACTGAAGCTTTCTTT | CASSLTPGQGGNTEAFF | TRBV7-6 | TRBD1 | TRBJ1-1 | NA
TGTGCCAGCAGCGTAGAGGGCAGGGGGGCTGAAGCTTTCTTT | CASSVEGRGAEAFF | TRBV9 | TRBD1 | TRBJ1-1 | NA
TGTGCCAGCAGCCCAACAGGGAGGGGTACCGGGGAGCTGTTTTTT | CASSPTGRGTGELFF | TRBV2 | NA | TRBJ2-2 | NA
TGTGCCAGCAGCGTAGGACTGACGGGGAGGAGGGCTAATGAAAAACTGTTTTTT | CASSVGLTGRRANEKLFF | TRBV9 | NA | TRBJ1-4 | NA
TGTGCCAGCAGTAGAGGCGGGACGGACAATGAGCAGTTCTTC | CASSRGGTDNEQFF | TRBV6-5 | NA | TRBJ2-1 | NA
TGTGCCACCAGTGATTTACTTCGGGCAGGGCACGGGGAGCTGTTTTTT | CATSDLLRAGHGELFF | TRBV24-1 | NA | TRBJ2-2 | NA
TGTGCCACCAGTGTACGGGGGAGAGCCACAGATACGCAGTATTTT | CATSVRGRATDTQYF | TRBV24-1 | NA | TRBJ2-3 | NA
TGTGCCAGCAGCCGCACAGGGGGAGTTAATGAAAAACTGTTTTTT | CASSRTGGVNEKLFF | TRBV7-2 | TRBD1 | TRBJ1-4 | NA
TGTGCCAGCACGAGGGACAGGGGTCGAGACGAGCAGTACTTC | CASTRDRGRDEQYF | TRBV2 | TRBD1 | TRBJ2-7 | NA
TGTGCCAGCAGTTTGGCTTTCCGGAGCGGGGGCACTAATGAAAAACTGTTTTTT | CASSLAFRSGGTNEKLFF | TRBV27 | NA | TRBJ1-4 | NA
TGTGCCAGCATACGACAGGCCTCCTACAATGAGCAGTTCTTC | CASIRQASYNEQFF | TRBV2 | NA | TRBJ2-1 | NA
TGTGCCAGCAGCTCGGGACAGGGATACACCGGGGAGCTGTTTTTT | CASSSGQGYTGELFF | TRBV11-2 | TRBD1 | TRBJ2-2 | NA
TGTGCTAGTGGTCCACGGGGGGGCTTAGATACGCAGTATTTT | CASGPRGGLDTQYF | TRBV12-5 | TRBD2 | TRBJ2-3 | NA
TGTGCCAGCAGTCCTACGTGGGAGACCTACGAGCAGTACTTC | CASSPTWETYEQYF | TRBV27 | NA | TRBJ2-7 | NA
TGCAGCGTTGGGGGGGTGTGGTCTGGGGCCAACGTCCTGACTTTC | CSVGGVWSGANVLTF | TRBV29-1 | NA | TRBJ2-6 | NA
TGTGCCAGCAGCTTGGGGGCATCCGGGAGGGTTCAAGCTAATGAAAAACTGTTTTTT | CASSLGASGRVQANEKLFF | TRBV5-5 | NA | TRBJ1-4 | NA
TGTGCCAGCAGCTTCAGGGGGGATACGCAGTATTTT | CASSFRGDTQYF | TRBV7-9 | TRBD1 | TRBJ2-3 | NA
TGTGCCAGCCTCGAGGAAGTCAACACTGAAGCTTTCTTT | CASLEEVNTEAFF | TRBV28 | NA | TRBJ1-1 | NA
TGTGCCAGCAGTACGCCGGGACTAGCGGGAGTAGCAGATACGCAGTATTTT | CASSTPGLAGVADTQYF | TRBV27 | TRBD2 | TRBJ2-3 | NA
TGTGCCAGTAGTATCACAACAGTGACAGGGCCCGGGGAGCTGTTTTTT | CASSITTVTGPGELFF | TRBV19 | TRBD1 | TRBJ2-2 | NA
TGTGCCAGCAGCCAGGGGCCCGTCGACTACGAGCAGTACTTC | CASSQGPVDYEQYF | TRBV14 | NA | TRBJ2-7 | NA
TGTGCCTGGGGGCGGGGGATTATTGCTGAGCAGTTCTTC | CAWGRGIIAEQFF | TRBV30 | TRBD2 | TRBJ2-1 | NA
TGTGCCACCAGTGATGGGCCGGTGAGCGGCTCCTACGAGCAGTACTTC | CATSDGPVSGSYEQYF | TRBV24-1 | NA | TRBJ2-7 | NA
TGTGCCATCAGCCACAGGGATTCGAACACCGGGGAGCTGTTTTTT | CAISHRDSNTGELFF | TRBV10-3 | NA | TRBJ2-2 | NA
TGTGCCAGCAGCCTTGGACAGATCTATGGCTACACCTTC | CASSLGQIYGYTF | TRBV3-1/TRBV3-2 | NA | TRBJ1-2 | NA
TGTGCCAGCAGCTCCCCCCTACAGGGGTCGGGTACTGAAGCTTTCTTT | CASSSPLQGSGTEAFF | TRBV5-6 | TRBD1 | TRBJ1-1 | NA
TGTGCCAGCGACAGGGGGCCGAGGAATTCACCCCTCCACTTT | CASDRGPRNSPLHF | TRBV2 | TRBD1 | TRBJ1-6 | NA
TGTGCCAGCAGCGTAAACAGGGGACCTGCTGAAGCTTTCTTT | CASSVNRGPAEAFF | TRBV7-2 | TRBD1 | TRBJ1-1 | few
TGTGCCTGGAGTGAGGGCCAGGGTGCCGCCTACGAGCAGTACTTC | CAWSEGQGAAYEQYF | TRBV30 | NA | TRBJ2-7 | NA
TGTGCCAGCTCAGTAAGGGACAGGGAAGGTGAAAAACTGTTTTTT | CASSVRDREGEKLFF | TRBV18 | TRBD1 | TRBJ1-4 | once
TGTGCCAGCAGTACGCGCTTCGGGATCACAGATACGCAGTATTTT | CASSTRFGITDTQYF | TRBV27 | NA | TRBJ2-3 | NA
TGTGCCAGCAGTGTAGGGTCACTAGCGGGGGCCCAAGAGACCCAGTACTTC | CASSVGSLAGAQETQYF | TRBV9 | TRBD2 | TRBJ2-5 | NA
TGTGCCAGCACCCTTGGGTTTCAGGTATCTGGAAACACCATATATTTT | CASTLGFQVSGNTIYF | TRBV11-2 | NA | TRBJ1-3 | NA
TGTGCAAGTCGCTTAGCAATTAAACTTAATTCGGACTATTACACCGGGGAGCTGTTTTTT | CASRLAIKLNSDYYTGELFF | TRBV12-2 | NA | TRBJ2-2 | once
TGTGCCAGCATAACCGGGAGTGTCAACGAGCAGTACTTC | CASITGSVNEQYF | TRBV7-8 | NA | TRBJ2-7 | once